This T cell receptor beta chain was found in a study of regulatory T cells in long-lasting Graves disease (dated by TCRdb to the early 2020s). Describing the broader study: Persistent Graves' disease meant more than 5 years of antithyroid drug treatment with TSH receptor autoantibodies that stayed positive. A total of roughly 35 samples were covered by TCR sequencing, comprising approximately 13 persistent and around 20 newly diagnosed Graves' disease patients. In the clinical cohort, patients with persistent Graves' disease had used antithyroid drugs for an average of roughly ten years. Persistent Graves' disease patients were compared with newly diagnosed Graves' disease patients by peripheral blood TCR sequencing and RNA sequencing. The study took place in China and was registered as a clinical trial. Results the study describes overall, beyond this receptor: Sequencing and analysis were limited to the TCR beta chain. Peripheral blood alone was examined, since thyroid tissue, which constituted the primary lesion, could not be accessed. The authors noted that the small sample size was a limitation that may lower accuracy. Compared with newly diagnosed patients, patients with persistent Graves' disease had lower TCR Shannon entropy and fewer highly expanded clones, which suggests clonal expansion. Patients with persistent disease shared more public clonotypes (roughly 2,900) than newly diagnosed patients did (roughly 970). TRBV28, TRBJ1-2 and TRBJ2-5 were preferentially used in persistent disease, while TRBV20-1 and TRBJ2-1 were favored in newly diagnosed disease.

In regard to this clonotype: The clone's antigen remains unknown. A read error may produce the germline difference seen at one junction end.

In light of the paper, this sample's time point label describes: persistent/refractory GD, antithyroid drugs over 5 years with positive TRAb. For both TCR sequencing and RNA sequencing, RNA was extracted from PBMCs in TRIzol. The diagnosis of Graves' disease followed American Thyroid Association guidelines. Recruitment of patients was carried out at an endocrinology department in Xi'an, China. Each patient gave roughly 10 milliliters of peripheral blood, collected in an EDTA anticoagulant tube. Ficoll Paque Plus density gradient separation was used to isolate PBMCs, and no additional T cell sorting was done. An Agilent 2100 Bioanalyzer and agarose gel were used to check RNA quality, and a NanoDrop 2000 was used to measure RNA concentration. CDR1 and CDR2 are read off the germline V gene (reference sequence) as LNHDA and SQIVND. The CDR3 goes from the cysteine to the phenylalanine over 16 residues. The retained sequence is limited to the CDR3, 48 bases, with the frame set at the first base.

Preparation of the library involved multiplex PCR. For sequencing, an Illumina HiSeq 4000 was employed. TCR beta libraries were built with iRepertoire HTBI primers and Arm-PCR amplification of CDR3 regions. Gel purification was performed on PCR products prior to sequencing. Concerning the study's data processing: Across samples, 60 to 70 TRBV and 15 or so TRBJ segments were identified and used for gene usage analysis of CDR3 amino acid clonotypes. COPE and FqMerger were used to merge the filtered high-quality paired reads into contigs. BLAST was used to align contigs to the IMGT TRBV, TRBD and TRBJ reference genes, and CDR3 was defined following IMGT. Highly expanded clones were defined as clonotypes with a frequency above 0.1%. Shannon entropy served as the measure of repertoire diversity, while the Gini coefficient captured V-J evenness. A clonotype found in more than one individual was treated as public. TCRdb handled the public reads itself, with Q25 trimming in fastp and clone calling in MiXCR, and kept productive beta chains. Rows merge per CDR3 protein into single entries with the most common DNA and genes. The V and J calls here are based on TCRdb, not the publication. The sample table records about 290,000 distinct CDR3 sequences; 22% of these occur just once. The ten largest clones take up 45% to 70% of the sample.

The V and J genes are TRBV19 and TRBJ1-5; 7 central bases correspond to TRBD1. This receptor was obtained from a female donor with Graves disease. The sequencing used peripheral blood mononuclear cells (PBMCs), collected when the disease was refractory, from a patient treated with antithyroid drugs. The DNA sequence is as follows: TGTGTCAGTAGTATAGTTCCGGGACAGCACAATCAGCCCCAGCATTTT. Protein translation: CVSSIVPGQHNQPQHF.